This T cell receptor beta chain comes out of a study of cytomegalovirus exposure and HLA in healthy donors. Findings of the study overall: The study assumed roughly uniform donor sequencing depth for presence/absence analyses.

The length of the CDR3 is 15 residues. J gave up 2 bases and V 5 bases, and 7 bases lay outside the gene matches. Germline V gene lookup returns CDR1 LNHDA and CDR2 SQIVND (reference sequence). This clone was seen only a few times. Its specificity is unknown. PCR involved 60 Vbeta and 13 Jbeta primers. This table comes from immunoSEQ multiplex PCR, and its TCRdb copy is limited to in-frame clones, with some not included. The data contain 150,000 to 200,000 clones, 60% to 85% of them seen just once; the ten biggest clones take up just under 3%. The clonotype originates from a male donor in good health and CMV-seronegative. The sample taken for sequencing was PBMCs. J is TRBJ2-3 and V is TRBV19; 7 positions agree with TRBD2. In nucleotides, the CDR3 is TGTGCCAGTAGTTCGGGGGGAGCCCTCACAGATACGCAGTATTTT. It translates to CASSSGGALTDTQYF.